Listed here is a single T cell receptor (beta chain). Antigen unknown. Via MiXCR, TCRdb re-called the reads, giving one row per CDR3 protein. The sample lists approximately 350,000 distinct CDR3 sequences, just under 35% occurring once. This specimen belongs to a study of T cell repertoires in cytomegalovirus infection. Study-wide context: Used in the study were CMV epitopes, some recently identified and HLA-C-restricted, others well-studied and HLA-B-restricted. CMV infection together with matching HLA type was indicated by public TCR beta signatures.

Trimming removed 5 bases from V and 4 bases from J, with 10 bases in between. The length of the CDR3 is 13 residues. Germline V gene sequence: CDR1 MNHEY, CDR2 SVGEGT. Study conclusions and caveats: The ex vivo response showed dominance by HLA-C-restricted CMV-specific TCR beta clonotypes. Individuals carrying CMV plus the relevant HLA were identified by cumulative frequency of public TCR beta families.

The material sequenced was cultured PBMCs, taken from culture after CMV antigen stimulation. The J gene is TRBJ2-3, the V gene TRBV6-2 or TRBV6-3; D gene unclear. The receptor comes from a human donor in good health (CMV status not recorded). Some clones in this sample may be carry-over from other donors' samples. The CDR3 bases are TGTGCCAGCAGTGCACAGAGCTCAGATACGCAGTATTTT. Translated: CASSAQSSDTQYF.